These T cell receptor beta chains were read from a single sample in a study of shared clonotypes between healthy human individuals. Sequenced by immunoSEQ multiplex PCR; TCRdb stores in-frame clones only, minus some. The sample includes 550,000 to 600,000 clones, about 98% seen only once; the top ten take 0.3%. Source material: naive CD8+ T cells sorted from blood. Receptor source: a man aged 30 to 39 in good health. CDR3s include the opening cysteine and the closing phenylalanine or tryptophan. The D gene is left open where the match is weak. Clone size is not always given. Where it is, it says once, few, many or a class for expanded clones.

CASSLAPSGIHTGELFF	TGTGCCAGCAGCTTAGCACCTAGCGGGATTCACACCGGGGAGCTGTTTTTT	TRBJ2-2	TRBD2	-	TRBV7-8
CATSRDPPTRTPEVHEQYF	TGTGCCACCAGCAGAGATCCCCCGACTAGAACGCCGGAAGTGCACGAGCAGTACTTC	TRBJ2-7	-	-	TRBV15
CASPGTGAYEQYF	TGCGCCAGCCCCGGGACAGGGGCCTACGAGCAGTACTTC	TRBJ2-7	TRBD1	-	TRBV23-1
CSALELGEQFF	TGCAGTGCTTTAGAGCTGGGTGAGCAGTTCTTC	TRBJ2-1	-	-	TRBV20-1
CASSLVPNEQYF	TGTGCCAGCAGCTTAGTGCCCAACGAGCAGTACTTC	TRBJ2-7	-	-	TRBV11-2
CASSPWGQANEKLFF	TGTGCCAGCTCACCATGGGGGCAGGCTAATGAAAAACTGTTTTTT	TRBJ1-4	-	-	TRBV18
CASSLLRDRGKDEQYF	TGTGCCAGCAGCTTACTCCGGGACAGGGGAAAAGACGAGCAGTACTTC	TRBJ2-7	TRBD1	-	TRBV7-9
CASRYGGSSPYEQYF	TGTGCCAGCAGATATGGCGGGAGTTCACCCTACGAGCAGTACTTC	TRBJ2-7	TRBD2	-	TRBV27
CAWRETGLLYNEQFF	TGTGCCTGGAGGGAGACAGGGTTATTGTACAATGAGCAGTTCTTC	TRBJ2-1	TRBD1	-	TRBV30
CASSSGNSPYEQYF	TGTGCCAGCAGTTCCGGGAACAGTCCCTACGAGCAGTACTTC	TRBJ2-7	-	-	TRBV6-5
CASSEGDSYEQYF	TGCGCCAGCAGTGAGGGGGATTCCTACGAGCAGTACTTC	TRBJ2-7	-	-	TRBV10-1
CASSVDTGPPYEQYF	TGTGCCAGCAGCGTAGACACAGGACCCCCCTACGAGCAGTACTTC	TRBJ2-7	-	-	TRBV9
CASSDTGVRSEAFF	TGTGCCAGCAGTGATACAGGGGTTCGGAGTGAAGCTTTCTTT	TRBJ1-1	TRBD1	-	TRBV27
CASSPGLTYEQYF	TGCGCCAGCAGCCCGGGACTTACCTACGAGCAGTACTTC	TRBJ2-7	-	-	TRBV4-1
CASRHRESYEQYF	TGTGCCAGCAGACATCGGGAGTCCTACGAGCAGTACTTC	TRBJ2-7	-	few	TRBV5-5
CAWSAWSSGNQPQHF	TGTGCCTGGAGTGCCTGGTCTTCAGGGAACCAGCCCCAGCATTTT	TRBJ1-5	-	-	TRBV30
CASSIDSRYEQYF	TGTGCCAGTAGTATAGATTCGCGGTACGAGCAGTACTTC	TRBJ2-7	-	-	TRBV19
CATSAEGASYNEQFF	TGTGCCACCTCGGCAGAGGGGGCCTCCTACAATGAGCAGTTCTTC	TRBJ2-1	TRBD1	-	TRBV15
CATAQGTTGEQYF	TGTGCCACCGCCCAGGGAACGACAGGGGAGCAGTACTTC	TRBJ2-7	TRBD1	-	TRBV6-6
CASSLPGGVSNTEAFF	TGTGCCAGCAGCCTCCCTGGGGGGGTCAGCAACACTGAAGCTTTCTTT	TRBJ1-1	-	-	TRBV5-5
CASSWTPLHEQYF	TGTGCCAGCAGTTGGACACCATTGCACGAGCAGTACTTC	TRBJ2-7	-	-	TRBV27
CASSFFSLAEHNEQFF	TGTGCCAGCAGTTTTTTTAGTCTAGCGGAACACAATGAGCAGTTCTTC	TRBJ2-1	TRBD2	-	TRBV27
CASSQLPGQSGDTQYF	TGTGCCAGCAGTCAGCTCCCGGGACAGTCAGGGGATACGCAGTATTTT	TRBJ2-3	TRBD1	-	TRBV11-3
CASSVASGSTDTQYF	TGTGCCAGCAGCGTAGCTTCGGGGAGCACAGATACGCAGTATTTT	TRBJ2-3	-	-	TRBV9
CASSLESGTDGELFF	TGTGCCAGCAGCTTGGAAAGCGGGACGGACGGGGAGCTGTTTTTT	TRBJ2-2	TRBD2	-	TRBV7-9
CASSQRVEGYTF	TGTGCCAGCAGCCAAAGGGTGGAGGGCTACACCTTC	TRBJ1-2	-	-	TRBV16
CASSRRGWQETQYF	TGTGCCAGTAGTCGCAGGGGGTGGCAAGAGACCCAGTACTTC	TRBJ2-5	TRBD1	-	TRBV19
CASSEIGEMNTEAFF	TGCGCCAGCAGTGAGATTGGGGAAATGAACACTGAAGCTTTCTTT	TRBJ1-1	-	-	TRBV10-2
CASSTGAYGYTF	TGTGCCAGCAGCACGGGAGCATATGGCTACACCTTC	TRBJ1-2	-	-	TRBV6-5
CASSQEPPGGSYNEQFF	TGCGCCAGCAGCCAAGAACCCCCCGGCGGTTCCTACAATGAGCAGTTCTTC	TRBJ2-1	-	once	TRBV4-1
CASSPVVSGSTGELFF	TGTGCCAGCAGCCCAGTGGTTTCGGGATCCACCGGGGAGCTGTTTTTT	TRBJ2-2	-	-	TRBV7-3